This T cell receptor beta chain was documented in a study of technical replicates of blood from a few donors. The protocol was immunoSEQ multiplex PCR, while the TCRdb copy is restricted to in-frame clones and leaves out a portion. The sample holds roughly 80,000 clones, approximately 96% seen once. Trimming shortened V by 4 bases and J by 11 bases, and 11 bases separated the two germline ends. The CDR3 covers 12 residues. Germline CDR1 and CDR2: MGHRA and YSYEKL. Sample: T cells isolated from PBMCs. The chain uses TRBV4-1 and TRBJ2-2, with no clear D. The sequence was obtained from a human donor in good health. CDR3 coding DNA: TGCGCCAGCAGCCCCATGTCGCGAGAGCTGTTTTTT. Translating gives CASSPMSRELFF.